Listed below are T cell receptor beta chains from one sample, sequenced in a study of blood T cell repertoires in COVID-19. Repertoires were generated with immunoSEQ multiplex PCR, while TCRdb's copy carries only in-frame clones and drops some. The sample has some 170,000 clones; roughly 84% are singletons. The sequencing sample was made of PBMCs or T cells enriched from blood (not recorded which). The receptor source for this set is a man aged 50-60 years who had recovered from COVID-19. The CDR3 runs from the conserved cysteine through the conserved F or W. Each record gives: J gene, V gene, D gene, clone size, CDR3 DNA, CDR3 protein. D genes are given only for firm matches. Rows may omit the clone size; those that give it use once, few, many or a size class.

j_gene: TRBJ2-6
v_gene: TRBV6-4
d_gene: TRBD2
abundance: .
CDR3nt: TGTGCCAGCAGTTCGGGGGGCTCTGGGGCCAACGTCCTGACTTTC
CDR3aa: CASSSGGSGANVLTF

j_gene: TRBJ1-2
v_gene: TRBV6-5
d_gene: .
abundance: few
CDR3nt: TGTGCCAGCAGCGACACCTACTATGGCTACACCTTC
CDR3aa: CASSDTYYGYTF

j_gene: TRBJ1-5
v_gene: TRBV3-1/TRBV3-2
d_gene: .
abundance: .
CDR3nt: TGTGCCAGCAGCCAAGGTAGGCAGGGCGCTCAGCCCCAGCATTTT
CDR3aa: CASSQGRQGAQPQHF

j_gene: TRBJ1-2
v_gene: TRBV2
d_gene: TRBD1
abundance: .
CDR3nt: TGTGCCAGCAGTGAAGCCCCGGGACAGGGGCATGGCTACACCTTC
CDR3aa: CASSEAPGQGHGYTF

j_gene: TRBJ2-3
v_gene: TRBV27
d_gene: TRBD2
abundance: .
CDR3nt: TGTGCCAGCAGTTTAGCCGGACTAGCTAGCACAGATACGCAGTATTTT
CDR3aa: CASSLAGLASTDTQYF

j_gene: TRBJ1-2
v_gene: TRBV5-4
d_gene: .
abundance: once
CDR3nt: TGTGCCAGCAGCGTTGACAGGAACTATGGCTACACCTTC
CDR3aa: CASSVDRNYGYTF

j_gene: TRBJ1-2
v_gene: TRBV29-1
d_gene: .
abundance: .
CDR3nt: TGCAGCGTTGAAGTCAAAGAGGGCCGCTATGGCTACACCTTC
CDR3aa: CSVEVKEGRYGYTF

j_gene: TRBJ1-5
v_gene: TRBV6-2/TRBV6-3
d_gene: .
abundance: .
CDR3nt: TGTGCCAGCAGTTACTACGGACAGTCGAGCAATCAGCCCCAGCATTTT
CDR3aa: CASSYYGQSSNQPQHF

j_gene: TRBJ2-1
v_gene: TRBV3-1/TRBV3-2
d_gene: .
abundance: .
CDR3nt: TGTGCCAGCAGCCAAGATTGGGCCCAGGGGCTGAATGAGCAGTTCTTC
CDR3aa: CASSQDWAQGLNEQFF

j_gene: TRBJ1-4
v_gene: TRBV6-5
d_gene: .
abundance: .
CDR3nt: TGTGCCAGCAGTTACCAATCCCCAACTAATGAAAAACTGTTTTTT
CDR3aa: CASSYQSPTNEKLFF

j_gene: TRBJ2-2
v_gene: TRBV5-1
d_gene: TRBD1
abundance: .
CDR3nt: TGCGCCAGCAGCTCATCCGGGACAGGGGGCACCGGGGAGCTGTTTTTT
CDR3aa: CASSSSGTGGTGELFF

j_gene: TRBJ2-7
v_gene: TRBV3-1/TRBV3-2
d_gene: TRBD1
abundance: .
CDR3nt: TGTGCCAGCAGCCCAACGGGACAGGGCTCTCGGGAGCAGTACTTC
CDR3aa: CASSPTGQGSREQYF

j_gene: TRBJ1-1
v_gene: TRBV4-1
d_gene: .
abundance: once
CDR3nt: TGCGCCAGCAGCCAAGAGGCAGTGCCAAACACTGAAGCTTTCTTT
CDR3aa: CASSQEAVPNTEAFF

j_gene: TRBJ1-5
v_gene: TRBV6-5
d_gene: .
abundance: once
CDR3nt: TGTGCCAGCAGGAGACAGAAAAATCAGCCCCAGCATTTT
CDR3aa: CASRRQKNQPQHF

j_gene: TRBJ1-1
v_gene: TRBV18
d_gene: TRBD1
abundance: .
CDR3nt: TGTGCCAGCTCACCACGGCAGGGGGACACTGAAGCTTTCTTT
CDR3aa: CASSPRQGDTEAFF

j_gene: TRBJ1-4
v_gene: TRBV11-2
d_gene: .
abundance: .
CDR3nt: TGTGCCAGCAGCGTCACACGAACAACTAATGAAAAACTGTTTTTT
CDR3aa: CASSVTRTTNEKLFF

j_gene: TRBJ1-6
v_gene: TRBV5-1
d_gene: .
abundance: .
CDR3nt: TGCGCCAGCAGCTTGGATACTCCCTCACCCCTCCACTTT
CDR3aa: CASSLDTPSPLHF

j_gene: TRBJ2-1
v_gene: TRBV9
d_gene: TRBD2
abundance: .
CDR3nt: TGTGCCAGCAGCGTAGCTCCCAACGGGGGGGCCTTTGAGCAGTTCTTC
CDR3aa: CASSVAPNGGAFEQFF

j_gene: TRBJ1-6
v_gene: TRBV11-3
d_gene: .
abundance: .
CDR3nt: TGTGCCAGCAGCTCCTCGGGGGTACGGTCCTATAATTCACCCCTCCACTTT
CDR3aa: CASSSSGVRSYNSPLHF

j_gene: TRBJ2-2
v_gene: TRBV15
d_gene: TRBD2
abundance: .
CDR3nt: TGTGCCACCAGCCTGATCGGGGGGGACACCGGGGAGCTGTTTTTT
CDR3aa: CATSLIGGDTGELFF

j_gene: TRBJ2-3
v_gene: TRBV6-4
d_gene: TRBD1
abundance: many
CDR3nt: TGTGCCAGCAGCAGACAGGGTACAGATACGCAGTATTTT
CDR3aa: CASSRQGTDTQYF

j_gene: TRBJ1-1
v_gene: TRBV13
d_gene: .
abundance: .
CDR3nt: TGTGCCAGCAGCTCCTTCGCGGAAGAAGCTTTCTTT
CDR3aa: CASSSFAEEAFF

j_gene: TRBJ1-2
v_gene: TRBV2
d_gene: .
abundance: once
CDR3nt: TGTGCCAGCAAGAAGGAGACTAACTATGGCTACACCTTC
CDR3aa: CASKKETNYGYTF

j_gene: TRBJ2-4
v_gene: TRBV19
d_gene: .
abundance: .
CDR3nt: TGTGCCAGTAATCAGGATATAGCCAAAAACATTCAGTACTTC
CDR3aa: CASNQDIAKNIQYF

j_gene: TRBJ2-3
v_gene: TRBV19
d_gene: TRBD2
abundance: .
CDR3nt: TGTGCCAGTAGGCCCGGGACTAGCGGAGATACGCAGTATTTT
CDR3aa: CASRPGTSGDTQYF

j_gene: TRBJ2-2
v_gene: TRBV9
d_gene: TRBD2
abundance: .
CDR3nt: TGTGCCAGCAGCGTCCAAAGCGGGGGGTCCACCGGGGAGCTGTTTTTT
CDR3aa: CASSVQSGGSTGELFF

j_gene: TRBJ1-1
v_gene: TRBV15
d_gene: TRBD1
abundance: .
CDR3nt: TGTGCCACCAACAGGGGGCTAAACACTGAAGCTTTCTTT
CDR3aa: CATNRGLNTEAFF

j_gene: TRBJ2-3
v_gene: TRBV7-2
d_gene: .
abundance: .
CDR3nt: TGTGCCAGCAGTTGGGGGGTAGACACGCAGTATTTT
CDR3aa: CASSWGVDTQYF

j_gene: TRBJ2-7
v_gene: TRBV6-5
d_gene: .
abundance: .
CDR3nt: TGTGCCAGCAGTTCCAGGCGTTACCCGCCCTACGAGCAGTACTTC
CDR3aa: CASSSRRYPPYEQYF

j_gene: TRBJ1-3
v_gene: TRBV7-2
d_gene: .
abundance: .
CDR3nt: TGTGCCAGCAGCTCCCAGGGAGGGGCAGGACCTGGTGGAAACACCATATATTTT
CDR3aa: CASSSQGGAGPGGNTIYF

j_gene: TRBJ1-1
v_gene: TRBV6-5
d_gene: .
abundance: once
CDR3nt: TGTGCCAGCAGTTACAGCAGGGGTGGGGGCACTGAAGCTTTCTTT
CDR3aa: CASSYSRGGGTEAFF

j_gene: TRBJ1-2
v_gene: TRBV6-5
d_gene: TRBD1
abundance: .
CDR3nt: TGTGCCAGCAGCGCCGGGACAGGGGTCTATGGCTACACCTTC
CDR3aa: CASSAGTGVYGYTF

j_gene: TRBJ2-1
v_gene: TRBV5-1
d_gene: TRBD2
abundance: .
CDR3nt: TGCGCCAGCAGCCTGACTAGCGCCAACTCCTACAATGAGCAGTTCTTC
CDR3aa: CASSLTSANSYNEQFF

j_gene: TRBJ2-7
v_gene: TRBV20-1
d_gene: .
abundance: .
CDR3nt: TGCAGTGCCAGTCGTCTAGCGCCCCACGAGCAGTACTTC
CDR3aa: CSASRLAPHEQYF

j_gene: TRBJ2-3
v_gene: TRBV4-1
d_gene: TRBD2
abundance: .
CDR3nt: TGCGCCAGCAGCCAAGAAGGGGGAGGGACTAGCAGCCGCACAGATACGCAGTATTTT
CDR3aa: CASSQEGGGTSSRTDTQYF

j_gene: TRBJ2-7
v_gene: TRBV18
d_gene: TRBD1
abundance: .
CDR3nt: TGTGCCAGCTCACCAAACCCGACAGGGCGCTACGAGCAGTACTTC
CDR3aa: CASSPNPTGRYEQYF

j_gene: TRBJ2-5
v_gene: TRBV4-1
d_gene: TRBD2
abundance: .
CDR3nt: TGCGCCAGCAGCCAAGACGGGACTAACCAAGAGACCCAGTACTTC
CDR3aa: CASSQDGTNQETQYF

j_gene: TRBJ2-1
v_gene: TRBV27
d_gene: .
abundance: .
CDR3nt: TGTGCCAGCAGGAAACAGAGCGGTACCTACAATGAGCAGTTCTTC
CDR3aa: CASRKQSGTYNEQFF

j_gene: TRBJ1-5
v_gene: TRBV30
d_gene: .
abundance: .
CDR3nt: TGTGCCTGGAAAGGGGACACGAGGACGCCCCAGCATTTT
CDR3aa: CAWKGDTRTPQHF

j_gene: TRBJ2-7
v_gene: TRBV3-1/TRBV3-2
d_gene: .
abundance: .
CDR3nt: TGTGCCAGCAGCCAAGCAGGTTACGAGCAGTACTTC
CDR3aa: CASSQAGYEQYF

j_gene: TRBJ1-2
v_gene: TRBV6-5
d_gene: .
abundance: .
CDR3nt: TGTGCCAGCAGTTACTCATTGTCGGCTAACTATGGCTACACCTTC
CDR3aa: CASSYSLSANYGYTF

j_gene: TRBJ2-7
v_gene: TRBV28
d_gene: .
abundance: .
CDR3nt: TGTGCCAGCAGTTTTCGGGGCCAGGGACTTTACGAGCAGTACTTC
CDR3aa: CASSFRGQGLYEQYF

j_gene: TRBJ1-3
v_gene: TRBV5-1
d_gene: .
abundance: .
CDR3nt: TGCGCCAGCAGCTTGGCCCCGGGAGGCTCTGGAAACACCATATATTTT
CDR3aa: CASSLAPGGSGNTIYF

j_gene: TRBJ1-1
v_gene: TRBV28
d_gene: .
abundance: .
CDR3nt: TGTGCCAGCAGACTGGGCGGGGGCACCACTGAAGCTTTCTTT
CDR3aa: CASRLGGGTTEAFF

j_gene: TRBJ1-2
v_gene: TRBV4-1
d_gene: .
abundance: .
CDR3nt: TGCGCCAGCAGCCAAGAGTGGAGTAACTATGGCTACACCTTC
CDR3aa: CASSQEWSNYGYTF

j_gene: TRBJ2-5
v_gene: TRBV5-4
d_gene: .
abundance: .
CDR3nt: TGTGCCAGCAGCTTGAAGGGAGGAGAGACCCAGTACTTC
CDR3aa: CASSLKGGETQYF